This is a list of T cell receptor beta chains from one sample in a study of blood T cells in healthy people across ages. TCRdb passed the 5' RACE reads through MiXCR, listing each CDR3 protein once. The sample has 550,000 to 750,000 distinct CDR3 sequences; under 25% are singletons. The sample was blood. The receptors shown here come from an older man in good health. The CDR3 runs from the conserved cysteine through the conserved F or W. The order of the fields is J gene, V gene, D gene, clone size, CDR3 DNA, CDR3 protein. A D gene is named only where the DNA matches it firmly. Size tells how often a clone was seen (once, few, many) or the class of an expanded clone, and some rows leave it out.

TRBJ1-5	TRBV28	.	few	TGTGCCAGCAGGATCAGCCGATATAGCAATCAGCCCCAGCATTTT	CASRISRYSNQPQHF
TRBJ2-7	TRBV9	.	.	TGTGCCAGCAGCGTAGGCAGGGGCGAGCAGTACTTC	CASSVGRGEQYF
TRBJ2-5	TRBV2	.	few	TGTGCCAGCAGTGATGCAGGAGAAGAGACCCAGTACTTC	CASSDAGEETQYF
TRBJ1-1	TRBV2	.	many	TGTGCCACCTCAGACAGGCCGACTGAAGCTTTCTTT	CATSDRPTEAFF
TRBJ1-2	TRBV20-1	.	many	TGCAGTGCTCTTCATGGACAGATTGGCTATGGCTACACCTTC	CSALHGQIGYGYTF
TRBJ2-4	TRBV6-5	.	.	TGTGCCAGCAGGGAGCCCAAAAACATTCAGTACTTC	CASREPKNIQYF
TRBJ1-5	TRBV6-2/TRBV6-3	.	few	TGTGCCAGCAGTTACTTGAGGGAGCAGCCCCAGCATTTT	CASSYLREQPQHF
TRBJ1-4	TRBV5-1	.	.	TGCGCCAGCAGCTTCGGGACAACAACTAATGAAAAACTGTTTTTT	CASSFGTTTNEKLFF
TRBJ1-4	TRBV4-3	.	.	TGCGCCAGCAGCCAAGATCGCGGGGGCTGGGAAAAACTGTTTTTT	CASSQDRGGWEKLFF
TRBJ2-1	TRBV7-3	.	few	TGTGCCAGCAGCAAACCGGGGGAATACAATGAGCAGTTCTTC	CASSKPGEYNEQFF
TRBJ1-4	TRBV20-1	.	.	TGCAGTGCAAAACAGGGTTCGACTAATGAAAAACTGTTTTTT	CSAKQGSTNEKLFF
TRBJ2-7	TRBV28	TRBD2	.	TGTGCCAGCAGTTTTATAGGCGGCGGGGGTGAGCAGTACTTC	CASSFIGGGGEQYF
TRBJ1-1	TRBV5-1	.	.	TGCGCCAGCAGCTTGGCCGACGGGGGGAACACTGAAGCTTTCTTT	CASSLADGGNTEAFF
TRBJ1-5	TRBV20-1	.	few	TGCAGTGCTAGAGGGACTCATAGCAATCAGCCCCAGCATTTT	CSARGTHSNQPQHF
TRBJ2-1	TRBV20-1	.	few	TGCAGTGCTAGGACACCCCCAAGCTCCTACAATGAGCAGTTCTTC	CSARTPPSSYNEQFF
TRBJ2-5	TRBV7-2	.	.	TGTGCCAGCAGCTCACAAAAAGAGACCCAGTACTTC	CASSSQKETQYF
TRBJ2-2	TRBV5-1	TRBD2	.	TGCGCCAGCAGTCGGACTAGCGGGGCGAACACCGGGGAGCTGTTTTTT	CASSRTSGANTGELFF
TRBJ2-3	TRBV12-3/TRBV12-4	.	few	TGTGCCAGCGGAGCGGGTACGCAGTATTTT	CASGAGTQYF
TRBJ2-1	TRBV10-3	.	few	TGTGCCATCAGTCCCTACTCCCCTGACAATGAGCAGTTCTTC	CAISPYSPDNEQFF
TRBJ1-3	TRBV10-3	TRBD1	.	TGTGCCATCAGACCGGACAGGGCGGACGGAAACACCATATATTTT	CAIRPDRADGNTIYF
TRBJ1-2	TRBV5-1	.	.	TGCGCCAGCAGCTTCGATGGGGACGACTATGGCTACACCTTC	CASSFDGDDYGYTF
TRBJ2-1	TRBV29-1	.	few	TGCAGCGTCGGCCCCCGACTAGTGCGGAATGAGCAGTTCTTC	CSVGPRLVRNEQFF
TRBJ2-7	TRBV2	TRBD2	.	TGTGCCAGCGGGGGACTAGCGGGAAATGTCCACGAGCAGTACTTC	CASGGLAGNVHEQYF
TRBJ1-3	TRBV11-2	TRBD1	.	TGTGCCAGCTTGGGACAGGGAGAGAACACCATATATTTT	CASLGQGENTIYF
TRBJ2-5	TRBV20-1	.	many	TGCAGTGCTTGGCGAGGCGAAGAGACCCAGTACTTC	CSAWRGEETQYF
TRBJ1-5	TRBV6-1	TRBD1	.	TGTGCCAGCAACCTGGACAGGGCAGGGGTACCCCAGCATTTT	CASNLDRAGVPQHF